Following are 32 T cell receptor beta chains from one sample sequenced in a study of blood T cell repertoires in COVID-19. Profiling relied on immunoSEQ multiplex PCR, and the TCRdb table lists in-frame clones only, not all of them. The sample lists about 230,000 clones, roughly 84% occurring once. Input material: peripheral blood. These receptors were taken from a woman in her forties who had recovered from COVID-19.

The CDR3 region has the DNA TGTGCCAGCAGCGAGACATCGTATGGCTACACCTTC. Translating gives CASSETSYGYTF. J is TRBJ1-2 and V is TRBV11-2, with no clear D. There are 12 residues in the CDR3. CDR1 is SGHAT, CDR2 FQNNGV, per germline. The V end lost 5 bases, the J end lost 5 bases, and 9 bases lay between the germline ends.

The chain links TRBV9 to TRBJ2-3, with a tentative D call TRBD1 (5 bases). Trimming removed 4 bases at V and 1 base at J, with 13 bases between. The CDR3 runs 15 residues. Germline CDR1 SGDLS, CDR2 YYNGEE. The CDR3 loop is CASSLYDRGTDTQYF. The DNA for the CDR3 is TGTGCCAGCAGCCTCTACGACAGAGGCACAGATACGCAGTATTTT. Using reference TRBV9 and TRBJ2-3 for the parts outside the CDR3, the full variable domain is DSGVTQTPKHLITATGQRVTLRCSPRSGDLSVYWYQQSLDQGLQFLIQYYNGEERAKGNILERFSAQQFPDLHSELNLSSLELGDSALYFCASSLYDRGTDTQYFGPGTRLTVL.

V is TRBV19 and J is TRBJ2-7; the D gene is possibly TRBD2 (5 bases). The germline gives CDR1 LNHDA, CDR2 SQIVND (reference sequence). This CDR3 has 14 amino acids. Trimming took off 5 bases at V and 1 base at J, with 12 bases between the two ends. CDR3 in amino acids: CASSWETPSYEQYF. CDR3 coding DNA: TGTGCCAGTAGTTGGGAGACCCCTTCCTACGAGCAGTACTTC.

The chain couples TRBV5-4 to TRBJ2-2; 8 nucleotides agree with TRBD1. The CDR3 totals 15 residues. CDR1 and CDR2 from the germline V gene are SGHNT and YYREEE (reference sequence). Trimming took 1 base from V and 6 from J; bases not matched to a gene: 5. The DNA for the CDR3 is TGTGCCAGCAGCTTGCGACAGGGGAATGCCGGGGAGCTGTTTTTT. Translating gives CASSLRQGNAGELFF.

This chain joins TRBV4-2 and TRBJ2-5; TRBD1 aligns across 8 bases. This CDR3 has 16 amino acids. Germline V gene sequence: CDR1 LGHNA, CDR2 YNFKEQ. Germline trimming cut 0 bases from V and 3 bases from J; bases unmatched to any gene: 6. CDR3 sequence reads: CASSQDLQGAEETQYF. The CDR3 nucleotides read TGTGCCAGCAGCCAAGATCTTCAGGGGGCCGAAGAGACCCAGTACTTC.

This clone was observed a few times. The chain recombines TRBV3-1 (or the pseudogene TRBV3-2) with TRBJ1-4; 11 nucleotides agree with TRBD1. V dropped 3 bases and J dropped 8; count of bases not matched to a gene: 5. This CDR3 is 15 amino acids long. Germline V gene lookup returns CDR1 LGHDT and CDR2 YNNKEL (reference sequence). CDR3 loop: CASSQLGQGDEKLFF. The CDR3 DNA reads as TGTGCCAGCAGCCAGTTGGGACAGGGGGACGAAAAACTGTTTTTT.

J is TRBJ2-3 and V is TRBV10-3; 7 nucleotides align to TRBD1. Germline values: CDR1 ENHRY, CDR2 SYGVKD. The CDR3 spans 16 residues. With 4 bases clipped from V and 2 bases from J, the junction kept 9 bases outside the gene matches. CDR3 sequence (DNA): TGTGCCATCAGTGCCCAAGGGACAGCGATCACAGATACGCAGTATTTT. As protein: CAISAQGTAITDTQYF.

This rearrangement joins TRBV6-6 to TRBJ2-3, with D tentatively TRBD1 (5 bases). The CDR3 consists of 17 residues. Trimming shortened V by 5 bases and J by 2 bases, and 20 bases separated the two germline ends. Germline V gene lookup returns CDR1 MNHNY and CDR2 SVGAGI (reference sequence). The CDR3 protein is CASSRRRQQHLTDTQYF. CDR3 DNA: TGTGCCAGCAGTCGTAGAAGACAGCAGCACCTCACAGATACGCAGTATTTT.

The chain links TRBV4-2 to TRBJ1-1, with 9 bases fitting TRBD1. The length of the CDR3 is 15 residues. Trimming cost V 1 base and J 4 bases; bases outside gene matches: 4. Germline CDR1 LGHNA, CDR2 YNFKEQ. CDR3 in DNA: TGTGCCAGCAGCCAAGGGACAGGGGAGGTCACTGAAGCTTTCTTT. Amino acids: CASSQGTGEVTEAFF.

This clone was recorded once. The genes are TRBV15 and TRBJ2-5; D is ambiguous. The germline V gene encodes CDR1 LNHNV and CDR2 YYDKDF (reference sequence). The V end was cut by 5 bases, the J end by 1 base, with 14 bases between. The length of the CDR3 is 15 residues. The CDR3 DNA follows: TGTGCCACCAGCGGAACCCTAGGTCTCCAAGAGACCCAGTACTTC. The encoded protein is CATSGTLGLQETQYF.

Comments on this clone: Other nucleotide sequences from this sample produce the same CDR3. The chain is built from TRBV5-1 and TRBJ2-1; 7 bases are shared with TRBD1. Losses at the gene ends were 2 bases for V and 3 bases for J; bases not matched to a gene: 2. CDR3 size: 14 residues. Germline V gene data show CDR1 as SGHRS and CDR2 as YFSETQ. DNA for the CDR3: TGCGCCAGCAGCTTAGGGGGCCTCTACAATGAGCAGTTCTTC. It specifies CASSLGGLYNEQFF.

This rearrangement joins TRBV20-1 to TRBJ1-2, with D tentatively TRBD1 (5 bases). This CDR3 contains 14 residues. V was pared by 3 bases and J by 8 bases, with 19 bases between. CDR1 is DFQATT and CDR2 is SNEGSKA in the germline V gene (reference sequence). The CDR3: CSASPIRGSGGYTF. The CDR3 DNA follows: TGCAGTGCTAGTCCGATCCGGGGGTCAGGAGGCTACACCTTC.

The rearrangement links TRBV7-9 to TRBJ2-7, with D possibly being TRBD2 (5 bases). Trimming removed 5 bases from V and 2 bases from J, with 13 bases in between. The germline V gene encodes CDR1 SEHNR and CDR2 FQNEAQ (reference sequence). This CDR3 spans 14 amino acids. CDR3 nucleotide sequence: TGTGCCAGCAGCCCGTCCGGGATCCCCTACGAGCAGTACTTC. Translated, it gives CASSPSGIPYEQYF.

The chain uses TRBV3-1 (or the pseudogene TRBV3-2) and TRBJ2-1; 7 nucleotides agree with TRBD1. This CDR3 spans 15 amino acids. J lost 2 bases, V lost 5 bases, and 6 bases had no gene match. Germline values: CDR1 LGHDT, CDR2 YNNKEL (reference sequence). The DNA of the CDR3 is TGTGCCAGCAGCGCACAGGGGACAGCCTACAATGAGCAGTTCTTC. As protein: CASSAQGTAYNEQFF.

The rearrangement links TRBV19 to TRBJ1-4; D is undetermined. Germline V gene sequence: CDR1 LNHDA, CDR2 SQIVND (reference sequence). Trimming removed 4 bases at V and 5 bases at J, with 11 bases between. The length of the CDR3 is 14 residues. The CDR3, as DNA: TGTGCCAGTAGTAACATCGGGGAGAATGAAAAACTGTTTTTT. As protein: CASSNIGENEKLFF. The entire variable domain, with the rest obtained from reference TRBV19 and TRBJ1-4, is as follows: DGGITQSPKYLFRKEGQNVTLSCEQNLNHDAMYWYRQDPGQGLRLIYYSQIVNDFQKGDIAEGYSVSREKKESFPLTVTSAQKNPTAFYLCASSNIGENEKLFFGSGTQLSVL.

The rearrangement uses TRBV5-8 and TRBJ1-1, with 7 positions matching TRBD1. Germline-derived CDR1 and CDR2 are SGHTS and YDEGEE. The CDR3 runs to 15 residues. V shed 9 bases and J 4 bases; nucleotides not matched to a gene: 15. The CDR3 sequence: CANQPRQTGPTEAFF. CDR3 nucleotides: TGTGCCAACCAACCCAGACAGACAGGGCCCACTGAAGCTTTCTTT.

V usage is TRBV7-2 and J usage is TRBJ1-6; TRBD1 agrees at 10 bases. Germline V gene lookup returns CDR1 SGHTA and CDR2 FQGNSA. The CDR3 loop spans 16 amino acids. V was pared by 0 bases and J by 9 bases, with 5 bases of the junction left unmatched. The DNA for the CDR3 is TGTGCCAGCAGCTTAGCGGGGACAGGGGCCAGTTCACCCCTCCACTTT. Translated, it gives CASSLAGTGASSPLHF.

The genes are TRBV27 and TRBJ2-1, with D perhaps matching TRBD1 (6 bases). The V gene lost 9 bases and the J gene lost 9 bases, with 15 bases spanning the gap. Germline V CDR1 and CDR2: MNHEY, SMNVEV (reference sequence). CDR3 size: 12 residues. The CDR3 region is CASRTTGTEQFF. Here the CDR3 DNA reads TGTGCCAGTAGGACAACAGGGACTGAGCAGTTCTTC.

This clone was counted only a few times. The rearrangement uses TRBV6-2 or TRBV6-3 and TRBJ1-1, with 7 bases matching TRBD1. The CDR3 runs 15 residues. J gave up 8 bases and V 2 bases, and 11 bases lay outside the gene matches. CDR1 is MNHEY, CDR2 SVGEGT, per germline. This chain's CDR3 is CASSYRGGGAAEAFF. The CDR3 nucleotides are TGTGCCAGCAGTTACCGTGGAGGGGGCGCCGCCGAAGCTTTCTTT.

The chain links TRBV28 to TRBJ1-2; D is unresolved. Per germline, CDR1 MDHEN and CDR2 SYDVKM. V lost 3 bases and J 2 bases, leaving 7 bases between the germline ends. The CDR3 loop spans 13 amino acids. Here the CDR3 reads CASSFDTNYGYTF. The CDR3 DNA is TGTGCCAGCAGTTTTGACACGAACTATGGCTACACCTTC.

The V call is TRBV6-6, the J call TRBJ1-2; D possibly corresponds to TRBD1 (5 bases). The V and J ends lost 2 bases and 3 bases respectively, with 13 bases between them. There are 15 residues in the CDR3. Germline CDR1 is MNHNY and CDR2 is SVGAGI (reference sequence). The DNA for the CDR3 is TGTGCCAGCAGTTACACCAGGGAGGGAGACTATGGCTACACCTTC. This gives the protein CASSYTREGDYGYTF.

This rearrangement joins TRBV19 to TRBJ2-1, with TRBD2 identical over 10 bases. J gave up 0 bases and V 5 bases, and 10 bases lay outside the gene matches. CDR1 is LNHDA, CDR2 SQIVND, per germline (reference sequence). The CDR3 spans 18 residues. The CDR3 spells CASSPTVTSGASYNEQFF. CDR3 nucleotide sequence: TGTGCCAGTAGTCCCACCGTCACTAGCGGGGCCTCCTACAATGAGCAGTTCTTC.

V usage is TRBV2 and J usage is TRBJ2-6; 7 nucleotides match TRBD2. The J segment lost 1 base and the V segment lost 4 bases, leaving 10 bases of the junction unmatched. Germline loops: CDR1 SNHLY, CDR2 FYNNEI. The CDR3 sequence is 18 residues long. CDR3 in DNA: TGTGCCAGCAGTGCTGCCGACCCCGGGGGGTCTGGGGCCAACGTCCTGACTTTC. This codes for CASSAADPGGSGANVLTF.

This rearrangement joins TRBV11-2 to TRBJ1-2; tentative D call: TRBD1 (5 bases). Germline lookup yields CDR1 SGHAT and CDR2 FQNNGV. V lost 5 bases and J lost 6, with 16 bases in between. This CDR3 has 14 residues. Here the CDR3 reads CASSVDPQGNGYTF. The CDR3 coding sequence is TGTGCCAGCAGCGTTGACCCTCAGGGCAATGGCTACACCTTC.

The V gene is TRBV28, the J gene TRBJ1-2; 10 nucleotides align to TRBD1. CDR1 and CDR2 (germline): MDHEN, SYDVKM. J lost 7 bases, V lost 8 bases, and 7 bases had no gene match. CDR3 length: 13 amino acids. CDR3 sequence reads: CASASGTGAGYTF. DNA for the CDR3: TGTGCCAGCGCTTCCGGGACAGGGGCTGGCTACACCTTC.

The CDR3 DNA reads TGCGCCAGCAGCCAACCTGGACAGGGGGCAGGCTATGGCTACACCTTC. Amino acids: CASSQPGQGAGYGYTF. The rearrangement joins TRBV4-1 to TRBJ1-2; 11 bases agree with TRBD1. CDR1 is MGHRA, CDR2 YSYEKL, per germline. V trimming: 2 bases; J trimming: 4 bases; junction bases outside the gene matches: 6. The CDR3 runs to 16 residues.

J is TRBJ2-7 and V is TRBV7-2; 12 bases map to TRBD2. CDR1 SGHTA and CDR2 FQGNSA come from the germline V gene. With 7 bases clipped from V and 6 bases from J, the junction kept 13 bases outside the gene matches. The length of the CDR3 is 16 residues. The CDR3 loop reads CASTRLAGGPEPEQYF. CDR3 coding DNA: TGTGCCAGCACACGCCTAGCGGGGGGGCCGGAACCCGAGCAGTACTTC.

The V gene is TRBV15, the J gene TRBJ1-6; D call uncertain. V lost 3 bases to trimming and J lost 6 bases, with 9 bases between them. Germline V gene data show CDR1 as LNHNV and CDR2 as YYDKDF (reference sequence). The length of the CDR3 is 14 residues. The CDR3 sequence is CATSRGRANSPLHF. In nucleotides, the CDR3 is TGTGCCACCAGCAGGGGGAGAGCTAATTCACCCCTCCACTTT. The entire variable domain, with the rest obtained from reference TRBV15 and TRBJ1-6, is as follows: DAMVIQNPRYQVTQFGKPVTLSCSQTLNHNVMYWYQQKSSQAPKLLFHYYDKDFNNEADTPDNFQSRRPNTSFCFLDIRSPGLGDTAMYLCATSRGRANSPLHFGNGTRLTVT.

The chain links TRBV29-1 to TRBJ2-3; D possibly corresponds to TRBD2 (6 bases). V dropped 8 bases and J dropped 2 bases, with 14 bases sitting between them. CDR1 SQVTM and CDR2 ANQGSEA come from the germline V gene. There are 13 residues in the CDR3. The CDR3 loop is CSFGGEFTDTQYF. The CDR3 region has the DNA TGCAGCTTTGGCGGGGAGTTCACAGATACGCAGTATTTT.

This chain links TRBV2 with TRBJ2-3; 7 bases agree with TRBD1. The V gene's germline CDR1 is SNHLY and CDR2 FYNNEI. The CDR3 extends over 17 amino acids. Trimming took 4 bases from V and 3 from J; bases not matched to a gene: 13. As DNA, the CDR3 is TGTGCCAGCAGTGTTAGTCCCCCCAGGGGGACGACAGATACGCAGTATTTT. This gives the protein CASSVSPPRGTTDTQYF.

The chain links TRBV6-5 to TRBJ1-1; possibly TRBD1 for D (6 bases). V was shortened by 4 bases and J by 3 bases, with 12 bases between the two germline ends. The V gene's germline CDR1 is MNHEY and CDR2 SVGAGI. The CDR3 is 14 residues long. The CDR3 nucleotides are TGTGCCAGCAGTTTGACAGGTGTGGACACTGAAGCTTTCTTT. It encodes CASSLTGVDTEAFF.

The rearrangement links TRBV3-1 (or the pseudogene TRBV3-2) to TRBJ2-1, with D unresolved. V lost 1 base to trimming and J lost 2 bases, with 9 bases between them. Germline V gene data show CDR1 as LGHDT and CDR2 as YNNKEL (reference sequence). The CDR3 totals 15 residues. This chain's CDR3 is CASSQGVETYNEQFF. The CDR3 DNA reads as TGTGCCAGCAGCCAAGGTGTAGAGACCTACAATGAGCAGTTCTTC.